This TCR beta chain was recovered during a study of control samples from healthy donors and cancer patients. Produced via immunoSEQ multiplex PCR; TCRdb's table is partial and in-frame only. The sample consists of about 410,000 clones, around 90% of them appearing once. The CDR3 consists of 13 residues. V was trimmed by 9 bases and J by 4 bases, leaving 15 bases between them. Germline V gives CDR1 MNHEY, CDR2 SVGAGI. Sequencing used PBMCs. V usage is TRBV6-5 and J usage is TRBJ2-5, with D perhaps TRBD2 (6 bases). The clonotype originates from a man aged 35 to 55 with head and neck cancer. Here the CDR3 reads CARLGTRGETQYF. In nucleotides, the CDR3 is TGTGCCAGACTCGGGACTCGCGGAGAGACCCAGTACTTC.